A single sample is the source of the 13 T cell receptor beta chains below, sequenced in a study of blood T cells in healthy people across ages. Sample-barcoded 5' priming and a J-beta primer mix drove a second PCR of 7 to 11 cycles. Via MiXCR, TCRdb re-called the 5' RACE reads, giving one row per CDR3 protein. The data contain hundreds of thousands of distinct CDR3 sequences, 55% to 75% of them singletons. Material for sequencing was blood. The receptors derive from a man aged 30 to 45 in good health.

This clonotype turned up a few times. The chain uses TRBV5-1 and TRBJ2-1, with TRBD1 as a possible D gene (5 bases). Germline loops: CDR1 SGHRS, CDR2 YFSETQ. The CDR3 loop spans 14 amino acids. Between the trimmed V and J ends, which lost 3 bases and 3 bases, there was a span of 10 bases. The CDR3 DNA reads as TGCGCCAGCAGCTCCCCAGGGAACTACAATGAGCAGTTCTTC. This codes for CASSSPGNYNEQFF.

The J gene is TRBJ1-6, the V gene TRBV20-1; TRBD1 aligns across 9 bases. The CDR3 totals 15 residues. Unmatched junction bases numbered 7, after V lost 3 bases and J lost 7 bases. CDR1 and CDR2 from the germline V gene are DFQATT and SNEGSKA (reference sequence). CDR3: CSASTGQGWNSPLHF. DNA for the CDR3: TGCAGTGCTAGCACGGGACAGGGCTGGAATTCACCCCTCCACTTT.

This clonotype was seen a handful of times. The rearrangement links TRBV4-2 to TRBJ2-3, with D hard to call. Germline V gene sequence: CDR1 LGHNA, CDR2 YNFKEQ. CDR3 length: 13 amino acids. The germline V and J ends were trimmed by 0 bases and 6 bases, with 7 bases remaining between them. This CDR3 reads CASSQDSMDTQYF. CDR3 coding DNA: TGTGCCAGCAGCCAAGATTCGATGGATACGCAGTATTTT.

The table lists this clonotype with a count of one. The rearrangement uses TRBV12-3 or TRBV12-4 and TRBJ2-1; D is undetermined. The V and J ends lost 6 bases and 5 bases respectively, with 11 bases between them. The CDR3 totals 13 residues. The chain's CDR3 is CASRPQGHNEQFF. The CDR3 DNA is TGTGCCAGCAGACCCCAAGGCCACAATGAGCAGTTCTTC.

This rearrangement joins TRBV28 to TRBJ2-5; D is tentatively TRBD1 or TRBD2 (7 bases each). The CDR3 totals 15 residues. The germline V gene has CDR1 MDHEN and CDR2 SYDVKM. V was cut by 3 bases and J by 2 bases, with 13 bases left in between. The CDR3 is CASSLGGTAQETQYF. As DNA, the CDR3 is TGTGCCAGCAGTTTGGGGGGGACAGCTCAAGAGACCCAGTACTTC.

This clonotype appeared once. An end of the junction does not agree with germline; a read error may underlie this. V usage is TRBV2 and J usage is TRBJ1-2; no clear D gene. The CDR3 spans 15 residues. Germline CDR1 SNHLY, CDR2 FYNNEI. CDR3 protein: CANSGIQLANYGYTF. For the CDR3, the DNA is TGTGCCAACAGTGGCATCCAGTTAGCTAACTATGGCTACACCTTC. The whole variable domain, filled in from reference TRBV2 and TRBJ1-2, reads EPEVTQTPSHQVTQMGQEVILRCVPISNHLYFYWYRQILGQKVEFLVSFYNNEISEKSEIFDDQFSVERPDGSNFTLKIRSTKLEDSAMYFCANSGIQLANYGYTFGSGTRLTVV.

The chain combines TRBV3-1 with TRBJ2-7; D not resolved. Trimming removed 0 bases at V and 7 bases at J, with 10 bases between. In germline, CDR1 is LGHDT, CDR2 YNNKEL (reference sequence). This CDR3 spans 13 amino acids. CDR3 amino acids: CASSQDDRREQYF. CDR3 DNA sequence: TGTGCCAGCAGCCAAGATGATCGCCGGGAGCAGTACTTC.

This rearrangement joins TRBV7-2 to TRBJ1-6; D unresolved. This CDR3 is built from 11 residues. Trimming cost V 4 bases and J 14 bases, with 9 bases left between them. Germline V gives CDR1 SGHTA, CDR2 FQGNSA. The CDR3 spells CASSSRVSLHF. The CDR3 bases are TGTGCCAGCAGCTCGAGGGTGTCCCTCCACTTT.

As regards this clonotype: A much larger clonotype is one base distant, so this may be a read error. The CDR3 DNA sequence: TGCAGTGCTAGACGCGTGGGAGTGGGGCACAATGGGCAGTTCTTC. It yields the protein CSARRVGVGHNGQFF. The chain couples TRBV20-1 to TRBJ2-1; D may be TRBD1 or TRBD2 (5 bases each). Looked up from germline, CDR1 is DFQATT and CDR2 is SNEGSKA (reference sequence). The CDR3 runs to 15 residues.

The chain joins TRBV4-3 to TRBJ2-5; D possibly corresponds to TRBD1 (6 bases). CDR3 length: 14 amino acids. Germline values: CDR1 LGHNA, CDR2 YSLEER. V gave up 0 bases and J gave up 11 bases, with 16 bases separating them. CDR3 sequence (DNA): TGCGCCAGCAGCCAAGAACCCGGGGACAATGAGCAGTACTTC. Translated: CASSQEPGDNEQYF.

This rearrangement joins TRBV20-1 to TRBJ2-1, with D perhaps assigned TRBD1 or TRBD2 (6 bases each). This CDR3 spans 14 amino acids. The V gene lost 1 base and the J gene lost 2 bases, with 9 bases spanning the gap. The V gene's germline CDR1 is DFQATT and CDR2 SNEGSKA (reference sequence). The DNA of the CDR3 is TGCAGTGCTAGAGGGGGGGCTCCCTACAATGAGCAGTTCTTC. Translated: CSARGGAPYNEQFF.

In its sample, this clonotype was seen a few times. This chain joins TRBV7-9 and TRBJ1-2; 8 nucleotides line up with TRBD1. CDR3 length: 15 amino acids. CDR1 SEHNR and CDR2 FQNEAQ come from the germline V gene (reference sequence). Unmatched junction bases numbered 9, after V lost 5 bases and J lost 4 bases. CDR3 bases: TGTGCCAGCAGCGATTTTCAGGGGGCCATCTATGGCTACACCTTC. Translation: CASSDFQGAIYGYTF.

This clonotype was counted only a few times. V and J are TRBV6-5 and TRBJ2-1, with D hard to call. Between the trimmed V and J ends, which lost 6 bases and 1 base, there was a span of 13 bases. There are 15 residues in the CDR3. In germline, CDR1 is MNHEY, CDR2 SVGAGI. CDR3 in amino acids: CASSRDTYSYNEQFF. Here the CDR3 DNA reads TGTGCCAGCAGCCGCGACACCTATTCCTACAATGAGCAGTTCTTC.